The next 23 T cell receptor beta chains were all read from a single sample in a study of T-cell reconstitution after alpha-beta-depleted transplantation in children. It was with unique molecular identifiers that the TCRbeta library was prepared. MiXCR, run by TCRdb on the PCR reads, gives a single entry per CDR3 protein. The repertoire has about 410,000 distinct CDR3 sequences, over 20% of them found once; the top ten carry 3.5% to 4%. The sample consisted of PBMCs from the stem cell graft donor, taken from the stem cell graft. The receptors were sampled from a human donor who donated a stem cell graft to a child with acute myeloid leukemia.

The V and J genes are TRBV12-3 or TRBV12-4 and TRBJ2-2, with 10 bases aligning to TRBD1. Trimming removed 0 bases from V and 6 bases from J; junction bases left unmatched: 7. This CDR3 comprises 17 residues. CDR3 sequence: CASSLAGGQGEAGELFF. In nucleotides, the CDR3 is TGTGCCAGCAGTTTAGCGGGTGGACAGGGGGAGGCCGGGGAGCTGTTTTTT.

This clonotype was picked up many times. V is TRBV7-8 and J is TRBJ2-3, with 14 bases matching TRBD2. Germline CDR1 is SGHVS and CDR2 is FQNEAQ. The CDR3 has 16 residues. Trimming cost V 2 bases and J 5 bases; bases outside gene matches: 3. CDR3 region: CASSLRLAGGKDTQYF. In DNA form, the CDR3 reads TGTGCCAGCAGCTTAAGACTAGCGGGAGGGAAAGATACGCAGTATTTT.

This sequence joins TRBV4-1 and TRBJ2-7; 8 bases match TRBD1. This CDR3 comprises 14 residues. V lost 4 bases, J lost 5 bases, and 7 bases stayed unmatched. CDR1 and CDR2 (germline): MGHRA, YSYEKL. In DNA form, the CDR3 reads TGCGCCAGCAGCCCAGTTGACAGGGGTGACGAGCAGTACTTC. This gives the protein CASSPVDRGDEQYF.

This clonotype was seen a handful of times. The CDR3 spells CASRGAGGLSYEQYF. CDR3 nucleotides: TGTGCCAGCAGAGGAGCGGGAGGTCTCTCCTACGAGCAGTACTTC. The V call is TRBV6-1, the J call TRBJ2-7; 9 bases match TRBD2. This CDR3 region has 15 residues. The germline gives CDR1 MNHNS, CDR2 SASEGT. Trimming cost V 6 bases and J 0 bases; bases outside gene matches: 6.

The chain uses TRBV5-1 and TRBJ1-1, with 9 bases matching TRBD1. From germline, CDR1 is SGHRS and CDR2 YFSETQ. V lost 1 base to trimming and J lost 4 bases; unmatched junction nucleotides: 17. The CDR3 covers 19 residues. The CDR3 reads CASSLSLRDRALWGTEAFF. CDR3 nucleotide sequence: TGCGCCAGCAGCTTGAGCCTCCGGGACAGGGCCCTTTGGGGCACTGAAGCTTTCTTT. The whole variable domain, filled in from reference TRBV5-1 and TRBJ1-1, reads KAGVTQTPRYLIKTRGQQVTLSCSPISGHRSVSWYQQTPGQGLQFLFEYFSETQRNKGNFPGRFSGRQFSNSRSEMNVSTLELGDSALYLCASSLSLRDRALWGTEAFFGQGTRLTVV.

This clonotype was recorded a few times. CDR3 region: CASSRSGSSVEQFF. The CDR3 DNA follows: TGTGCCAGCAGCCGAAGCGGGAGTAGTGTTGAGCAGTTCTTC. The chain has TRBV12-3 or TRBV12-4 and TRBJ2-1, with 8 bases matching TRBD2. V was clipped by 6 bases and J by 9 bases; unmatched bases: 10. This CDR3 is 14 amino acids long.

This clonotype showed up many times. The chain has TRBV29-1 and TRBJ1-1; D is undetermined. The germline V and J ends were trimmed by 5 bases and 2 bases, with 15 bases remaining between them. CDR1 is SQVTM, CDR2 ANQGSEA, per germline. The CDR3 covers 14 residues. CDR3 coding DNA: TGCAGCGTTTCCCCCTTGGTAGTTAACACTGAAGCTTTCTTT. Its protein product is CSVSPLVVNTEAFF. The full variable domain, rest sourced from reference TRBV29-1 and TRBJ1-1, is SAVISQKPSRDICQRGTSLTIQCQVDSQVTMMFWYRQQPGQSLTLIATANQGSEATYESGFVIDKFPISRPNLTFSTLTVSNMSPEDSSIYLCSVSPLVVNTEAFFGQGTRLTVV.

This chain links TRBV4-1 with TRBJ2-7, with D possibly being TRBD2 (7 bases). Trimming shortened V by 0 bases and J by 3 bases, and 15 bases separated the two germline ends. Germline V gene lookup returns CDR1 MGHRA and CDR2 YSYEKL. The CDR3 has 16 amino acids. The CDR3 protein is CASSQEWGGRHYEQYF. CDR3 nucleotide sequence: TGCGCCAGCAGCCAAGAGTGGGGGGGGCGGCACTACGAGCAGTACTTC.

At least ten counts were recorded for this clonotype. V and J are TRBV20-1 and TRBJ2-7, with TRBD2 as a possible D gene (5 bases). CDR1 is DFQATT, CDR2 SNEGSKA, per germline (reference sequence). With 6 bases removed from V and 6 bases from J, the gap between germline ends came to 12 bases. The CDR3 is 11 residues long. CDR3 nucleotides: TGCAGTGCAATCGGGGTGGTCGAGCAGTACTTC. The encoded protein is CSAIGVVEQYF.

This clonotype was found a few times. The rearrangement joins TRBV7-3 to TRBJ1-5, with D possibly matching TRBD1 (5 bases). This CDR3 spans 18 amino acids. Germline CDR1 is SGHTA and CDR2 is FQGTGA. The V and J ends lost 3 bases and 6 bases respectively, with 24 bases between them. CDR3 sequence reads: CASSFVSFEGPGVQPQHF. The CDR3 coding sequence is TGTGCCAGCAGCTTCGTTTCGTTTGAGGGGCCCGGGGTTCAGCCCCAGCATTTT.

CDR3 sequence: CASSSGGARDTQYF. Here the CDR3 DNA reads TGTGCCAGCAGCTCCGGGGGGGCTCGAGATACGCAGTATTTT. The V gene is TRBV7-2, the J gene TRBJ2-3, with 8 nucleotides matching TRBD2. There are 14 residues in the CDR3. The J segment lost 5 bases and the V segment lost 4 bases, leaving 5 bases of the junction unmatched. CDR1 SGHTA and CDR2 FQGNSA come from the germline V gene.

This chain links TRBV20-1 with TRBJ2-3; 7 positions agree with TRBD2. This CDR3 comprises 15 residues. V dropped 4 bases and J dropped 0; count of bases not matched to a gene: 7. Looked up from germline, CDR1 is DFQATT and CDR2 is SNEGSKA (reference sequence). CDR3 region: CSATLAVSSTDTQYF. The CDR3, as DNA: TGCAGTGCTACTCTAGCGGTTTCTAGCACAGATACGCAGTATTTT.

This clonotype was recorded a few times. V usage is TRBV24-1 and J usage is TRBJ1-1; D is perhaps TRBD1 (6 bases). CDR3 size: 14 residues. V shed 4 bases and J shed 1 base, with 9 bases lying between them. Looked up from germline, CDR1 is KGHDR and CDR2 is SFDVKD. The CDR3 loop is CATSEGQRNTEAFF. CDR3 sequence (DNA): TGTGCCACCAGTGAAGGACAGAGGAACACTGAAGCTTTCTTT.

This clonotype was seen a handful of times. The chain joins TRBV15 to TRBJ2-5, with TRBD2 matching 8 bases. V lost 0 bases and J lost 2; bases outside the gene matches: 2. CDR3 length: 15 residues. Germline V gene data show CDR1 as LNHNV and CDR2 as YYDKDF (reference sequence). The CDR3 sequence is CATSRDPGGQETQYF. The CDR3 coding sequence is TGTGCCACCAGCAGAGATCCGGGGGGGCAAGAGACCCAGTACTTC.

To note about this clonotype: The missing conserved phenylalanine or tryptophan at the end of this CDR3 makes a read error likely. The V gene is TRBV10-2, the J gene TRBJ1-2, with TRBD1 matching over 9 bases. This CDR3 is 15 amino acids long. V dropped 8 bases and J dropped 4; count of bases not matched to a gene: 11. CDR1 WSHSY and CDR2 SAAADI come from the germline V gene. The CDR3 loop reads CASGDRDRDSYGYTC. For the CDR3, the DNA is TGCGCCAGCGGCGATCGGGACAGGGATAGCTATGGCTACACCTGC.

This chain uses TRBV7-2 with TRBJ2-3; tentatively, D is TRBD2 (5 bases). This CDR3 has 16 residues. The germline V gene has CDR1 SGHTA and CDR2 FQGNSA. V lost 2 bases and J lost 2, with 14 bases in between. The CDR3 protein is CASSLSARAYTDTQYF. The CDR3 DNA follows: TGTGCCAGCAGCTTATCTGCGCGGGCCTACACAGATACGCAGTATTTT. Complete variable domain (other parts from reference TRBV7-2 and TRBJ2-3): GAGVSQSPSNKVTEKGKDVELRCDPISGHTALYWYRQSLGQGLEFLIYFQGNSAPDKSGLPSDRFSAERTGGSVSTLTIQRTQQEDSAVYLCASSLSARAYTDTQYFGPGTRLTVL.

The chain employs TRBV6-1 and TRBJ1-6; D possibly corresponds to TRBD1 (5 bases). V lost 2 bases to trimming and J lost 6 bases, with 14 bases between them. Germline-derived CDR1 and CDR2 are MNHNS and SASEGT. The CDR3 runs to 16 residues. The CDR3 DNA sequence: TGTGCCAGCAGTGAATGGGAGGGGAGGACTAATTCACCCCTCCACTTT. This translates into CASSEWEGRTNSPLHF.

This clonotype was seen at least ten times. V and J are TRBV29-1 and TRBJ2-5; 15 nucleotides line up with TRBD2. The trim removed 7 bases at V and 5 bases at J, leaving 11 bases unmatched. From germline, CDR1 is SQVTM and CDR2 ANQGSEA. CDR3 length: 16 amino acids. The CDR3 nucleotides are TGCAGCGCCCCGGGACTAGCGGGAGGCCAGGGGGAGACCCAGTACTTC. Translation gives CSAPGLAGGQGETQYF.

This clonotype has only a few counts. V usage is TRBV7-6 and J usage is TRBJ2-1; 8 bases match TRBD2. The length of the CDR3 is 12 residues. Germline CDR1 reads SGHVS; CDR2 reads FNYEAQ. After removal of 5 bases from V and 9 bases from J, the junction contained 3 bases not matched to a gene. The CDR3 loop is CASSPGTSEQFF. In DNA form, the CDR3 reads TGTGCCAGCAGCCCAGGGACTAGTGAGCAGTTCTTC.

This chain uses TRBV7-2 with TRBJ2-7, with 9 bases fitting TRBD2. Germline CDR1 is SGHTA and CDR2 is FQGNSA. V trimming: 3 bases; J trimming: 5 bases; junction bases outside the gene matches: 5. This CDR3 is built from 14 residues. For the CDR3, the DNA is TGTGCCAGCAGCTTCACTAGCGGGCTCAACGAGCAGTACTTC. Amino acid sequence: CASSFTSGLNEQYF.

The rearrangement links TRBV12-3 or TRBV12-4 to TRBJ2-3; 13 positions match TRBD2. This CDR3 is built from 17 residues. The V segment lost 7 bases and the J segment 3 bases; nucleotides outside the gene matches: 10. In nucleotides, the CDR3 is TGTGCCAGCACCAACGGCCGGACTAGCGGGAGAACAGATACGCAGTATTTT. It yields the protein CASTNGRTSGRTDTQYF.

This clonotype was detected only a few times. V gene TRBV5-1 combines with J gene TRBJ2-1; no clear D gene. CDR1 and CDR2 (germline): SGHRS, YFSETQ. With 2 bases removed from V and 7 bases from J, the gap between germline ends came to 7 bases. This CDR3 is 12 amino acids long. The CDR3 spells CASSFERNEQFF. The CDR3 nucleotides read TGCGCCAGCAGCTTCGAACGGAATGAGCAGTTCTTC. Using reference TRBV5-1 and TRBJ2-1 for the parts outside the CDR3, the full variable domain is KAGVTQTPRYLIKTRGQQVTLSCSPISGHRSVSWYQQTPGQGLQFLFEYFSETQRNKGNFPGRFSGRQFSNSRSEMNVSTLELGDSALYLCASSFERNEQFFGPGTRLTVL.

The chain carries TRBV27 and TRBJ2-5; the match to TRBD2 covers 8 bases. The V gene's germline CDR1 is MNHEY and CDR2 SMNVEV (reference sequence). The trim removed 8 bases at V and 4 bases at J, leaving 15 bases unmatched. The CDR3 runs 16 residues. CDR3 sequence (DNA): TGTGCCAGCCGTGCCCTCTTGCGGGAGGAGCGAGAGACCCAGTACTTC. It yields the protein CASRALLREERETQYF.